This TCR beta chain was found in a study of blood T cell repertoires in COVID-19. Study-level information: Sample material is recorded as cDNA or gDNA derived from T cells, B-cell-depleted T cells, or PBMCs.

Here immunoSEQ multiplex PCR was the method, and the copy in TCRdb shows in-frame clones only, minus some. The sample has 100,000 to 150,000 clones; approximately 81% are singletons. Specimen: peripheral blood. The TCR originated in a woman in her fifties or sixties with active or convalescent COVID-19.

In DNA form, the CDR3 reads TGCGCCAGCAGCCAAGATGGGGGGGTAACGGAGGCTTTCTTT. This translates into CASSQDGGVTEAFF. The chain combines TRBV4-3 with TRBJ1-1, with TRBD1 as a possible D gene (5 bases). This CDR3 has 14 residues. Germline CDR1 LGHNA, CDR2 YSLEER. V was trimmed by 0 bases and J by 11 bases, leaving 16 bases between them.